The 11 T cell receptor beta chains reported below all come from one sample, sequenced in a study of T cell repertoires in cytomegalovirus infection. Each CDR3 protein is one row after TCRdb ran MiXCR on the reads. The table has about 340,000 distinct CDR3 sequences, roughly 29% seen once. No cognate antigen is known for these TCRs. The sequencing used cultured PBMCs, collected from culture after CMV antigen stimulation. The receptor set was obtained from a human donor in good health (CMV status not recorded). Some clones in this sample may be carry-over from other donors' samples.

This rearrangement joins TRBV27 to TRBJ1-5; possibly TRBD1 for D (5 bases). The CDR3 spans 16 residues. V lost 0 bases to trimming and J lost 4 bases, with 13 bases between them. Looked up from germline, CDR1 is MNHEY and CDR2 is SMNVEV (reference sequence). In nucleotides, the CDR3 is TGTGCCAGCAGTTTATCGGGGGGTCTAGGGAATCAGCCCCAGCATTTT. Protein: CASSLSGGLGNQPQHF.

This clonotype was seen many times. This rearrangement joins TRBV7-8 to TRBJ2-7; possible D gene TRBD1, 6 bases. Germline V gene sequence: CDR1 SGHVS, CDR2 FQNEAQ. CDR3 length: 16 residues. V was pared by 5 bases and J by 0 bases, with 17 bases between. In DNA, the CDR3 is TGTGCCAGCAGCACTGGTCAGGACAGTTTCTCCTACGAGCAGTACTTC. Translation: CASSTGQDSFSYEQYF.

This clonotype was seen repeatedly, ten times or more. The chain is built from TRBV7-3 and TRBJ2-1; the D is unclear. V shed 4 bases and J shed 0 bases, with 10 bases lying between them. The CDR3 is 15 residues long. Germline lookup yields CDR1 SGHTA and CDR2 FQGTGA. This CDR3 is CASSWAESSYNEQFF. The CDR3 DNA follows: TGTGCCAGCAGCTGGGCGGAAAGCTCCTACAATGAGCAGTTCTTC.

This clonotype was observed many times. The rearrangement uses TRBV7-9 and TRBJ1-1; no clear D gene. V lost 1 base to trimming and J lost 1 base, with 10 bases between them. This CDR3 spans 15 amino acids. Per the germline V gene, CDR1 is SEHNR and CDR2 is FQNEAQ (reference sequence). This chain's CDR3 is CASSLGGSTNTEAFF. CDR3 nucleotides: TGTGCCAGCAGCTTAGGTGGGTCTACGAACACTGAAGCTTTCTTT.

Only a few counts were recorded for this clonotype. This chain uses TRBV18 with TRBJ1-2; a weak D match, TRBD1 (5 bases). This CDR3 region has 13 residues. V shed 1 base and J shed 7 bases, with 10 bases lying between them. CDR1 KGHSH and CDR2 LQKENI come from the germline V gene. In DNA, the CDR3 is TGTGCCAGCTCACCACGGCAGGGACTTGGCTACACCTTC. Protein: CASSPRQGLGYTF.

In its sample, this clonotype was seen once. The genes are TRBV7-9 and TRBJ2-7; 10 bases align to TRBD1. The CDR3 is made up of 14 amino acids. Germline V gene data show CDR1 as SEHNR and CDR2 as FQNEAQ (reference sequence). The ends lost 5 bases at V and 5 bases at J; junction bases unmatched: 6. The CDR3 region has the DNA TGTGCCAGCAGCACGGGACAGGGGTCCCACGAGCAGTACTTC. It translates to CASSTGQGSHEQYF. Complete variable domain (other parts from reference TRBV7-9 and TRBJ2-7): DTGVSQNPRHKITKRGQNVTFRCDPISEHNRLYWYRQTLGQGPEFLTYFQNEAQLEKSRLLSDRFSAERPKGSFSTLEIQRTEQGDSAMYLCASSTGQGSHEQYFGPGTRLTVT.

The chain has TRBV6-5 and TRBJ2-1, with no clear D. This CDR3 is built from 19 residues. The germline V gene has CDR1 MNHEY and CDR2 SVGAGI. V was cut by 2 bases and J by 5 bases, with 25 bases left in between. The CDR3 here is CASSYAPSYSLEMDNEQFF. As DNA, the CDR3 is TGTGCCAGCAGTTACGCACCTAGTTACAGCTTGGAAATGGACAATGAGCAGTTCTTC.

The chain joins TRBV28 to TRBJ2-7, with D tentatively TRBD1 (6 bases). CDR3 length equals 13 residues. Germline-derived CDR1 and CDR2 are MDHEN and SYDVKM. V was clipped by 7 bases and J by 0 bases, with 10 bases between them. The CDR3: CASKKGGSYEQYF. The CDR3 coding sequence is TGTGCCAGCAAGAAAGGGGGCTCCTACGAGCAGTACTTC.

The V and J genes are TRBV12-3 or TRBV12-4 and TRBJ2-2, with unresolved D. The V gene lost 5 bases and the J gene lost 8 bases, with 18 bases spanning the gap. This CDR3 is 15 amino acids long. As DNA, the CDR3 is TGTGCCAGCAGTACCACGGGCAGCTGGGCAGGGGAGCTGTTTTTT. Translating it yields CASSTTGSWAGELFF.

This clonotype occurred a few times. The V gene is TRBV7-2, the J gene TRBJ2-1; D is ambiguous. This CDR3 has 12 residues. Germline V CDR1 and CDR2: SGHTA, FQGNSA. V lost 8 bases, J lost 8 bases, and 13 bases lay in between. The CDR3 region has the DNA TGTGCCAGCGGCCTTCTAAGAGATGAGCAGTTCTTC. Amino acids: CASGLLRDEQFF.

The chain combines TRBV6-6 with TRBJ1-2; 10 bases are shared with TRBD1. Looked up from germline, CDR1 is MNHNY and CDR2 is SVGAGI (reference sequence). J gave up 4 bases and V 6 bases, and 2 bases lay outside the gene matches. The CDR3 has 13 residues. DNA of the CDR3: TGTGCCAGCAGGACAGGGGGCGCCTATGGCTACACCTTC. This sequence encodes CASRTGGAYGYTF.